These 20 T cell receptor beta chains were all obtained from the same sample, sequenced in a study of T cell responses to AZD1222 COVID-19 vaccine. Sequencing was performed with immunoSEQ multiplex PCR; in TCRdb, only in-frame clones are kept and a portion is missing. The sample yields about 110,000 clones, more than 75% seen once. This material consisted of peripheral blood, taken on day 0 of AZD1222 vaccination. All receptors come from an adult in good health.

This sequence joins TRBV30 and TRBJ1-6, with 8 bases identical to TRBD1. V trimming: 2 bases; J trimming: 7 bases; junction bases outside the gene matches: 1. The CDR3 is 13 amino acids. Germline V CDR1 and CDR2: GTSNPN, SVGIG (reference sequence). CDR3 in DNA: TGTGCCTGGAGTCAGGGGGCGAATTCACCCCTCCACTTT. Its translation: CAWSQGANSPLHF.

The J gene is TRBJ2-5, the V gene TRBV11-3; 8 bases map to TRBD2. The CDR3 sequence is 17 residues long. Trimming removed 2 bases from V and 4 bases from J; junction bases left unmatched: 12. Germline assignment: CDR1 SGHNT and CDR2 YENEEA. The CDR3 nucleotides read TGTGCCAGCAGCTTATTTGGTCGGGGGGGCTTGGGAGAGACCCAGTACTTC. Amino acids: CASSLFGRGGLGETQYF.

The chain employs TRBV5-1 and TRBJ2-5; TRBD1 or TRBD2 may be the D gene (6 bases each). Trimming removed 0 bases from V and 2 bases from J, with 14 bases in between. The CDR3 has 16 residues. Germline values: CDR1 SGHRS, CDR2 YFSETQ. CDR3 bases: TGCGCCAGCAGCTTGGGCCCAATAGGGGGGCAAGAGACCCAGTACTTC. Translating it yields CASSLGPIGGQETQYF.

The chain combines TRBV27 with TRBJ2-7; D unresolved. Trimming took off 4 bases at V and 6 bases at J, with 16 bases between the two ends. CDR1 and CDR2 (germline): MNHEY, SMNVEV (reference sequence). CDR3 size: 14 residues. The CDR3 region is CASSSHLGRSEQYF. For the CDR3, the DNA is TGTGCCAGCAGTTCCCACCTGGGCCGGAGCGAGCAGTACTTC.

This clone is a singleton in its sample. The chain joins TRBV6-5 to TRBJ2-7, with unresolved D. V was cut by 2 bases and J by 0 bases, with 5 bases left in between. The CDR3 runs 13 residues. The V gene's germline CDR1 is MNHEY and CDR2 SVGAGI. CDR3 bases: TGTGCCAGCAGTTACACCGGCTCCTACGAGCAGTACTTC. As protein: CASSYTGSYEQYF.

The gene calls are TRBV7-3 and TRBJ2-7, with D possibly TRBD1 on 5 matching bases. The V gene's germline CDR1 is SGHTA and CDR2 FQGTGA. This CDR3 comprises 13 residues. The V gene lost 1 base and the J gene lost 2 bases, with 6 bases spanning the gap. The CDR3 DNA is TGTGCCAGCAGCTTAATAGGGGCCTACGAGCAGTACTTC. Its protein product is CASSLIGAYEQYF. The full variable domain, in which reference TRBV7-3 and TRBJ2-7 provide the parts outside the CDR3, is GAGVSQTPSNKVTEKGKYVELRCDPISGHTALYWYRQSLGQGPEFLIYFQGTGAADDSGLPNDRFFAVRPEGSVSTLKIQRTERGDSAVYLCASSLIGAYEQYFGPGTRLTVT.

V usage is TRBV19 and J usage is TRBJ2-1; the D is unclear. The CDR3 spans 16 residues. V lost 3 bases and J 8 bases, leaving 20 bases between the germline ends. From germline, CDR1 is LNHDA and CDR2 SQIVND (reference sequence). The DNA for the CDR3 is TGTGCCAGTAGTATCTTCTTCGAACTCAAATCTCATGAGCAGTTCTTC. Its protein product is CASSIFFELKSHEQFF.

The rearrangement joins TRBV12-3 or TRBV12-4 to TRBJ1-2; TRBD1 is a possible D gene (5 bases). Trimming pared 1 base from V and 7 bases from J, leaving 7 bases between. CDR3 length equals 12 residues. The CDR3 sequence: CASSLGGGGYTF. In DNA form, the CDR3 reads TGTGCCAGCAGTTTAGGCGGGGGTGGCTACACCTTC.

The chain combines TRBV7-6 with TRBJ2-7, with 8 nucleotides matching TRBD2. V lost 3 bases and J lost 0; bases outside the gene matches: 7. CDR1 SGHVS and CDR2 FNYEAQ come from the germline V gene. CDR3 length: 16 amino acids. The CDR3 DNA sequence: TGTGCCAGCAGCTTGATCGTGAGCGGGAGCTCCTACGAGCAGTACTTC. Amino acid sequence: CASSLIVSGSSYEQYF.

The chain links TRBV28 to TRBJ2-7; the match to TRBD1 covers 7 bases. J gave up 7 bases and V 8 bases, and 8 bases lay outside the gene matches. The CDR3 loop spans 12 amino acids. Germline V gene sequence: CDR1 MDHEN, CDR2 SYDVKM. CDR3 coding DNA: TGTGCCAGCGGAATGACAGGGTATGAGCAGTACTTC. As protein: CASGMTGYEQYF. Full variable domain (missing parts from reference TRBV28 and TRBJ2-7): DVKVTQSSRYLVKRTGEKVFLECVQDMDHENMFWYRQDPGLGLRLIYFSYDVKMKEKGDIPEGYSVSREKKERFSLILESASTNQTSMYLCASGMTGYEQYFGPGTRLTVT.

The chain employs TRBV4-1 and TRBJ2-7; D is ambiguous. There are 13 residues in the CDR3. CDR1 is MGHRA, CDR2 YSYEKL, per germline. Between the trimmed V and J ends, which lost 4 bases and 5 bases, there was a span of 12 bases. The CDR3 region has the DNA TGCGCCAGCAGCCTTACAGTGCTTAACGAGCAGTACTTC. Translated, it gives CASSLTVLNEQYF.

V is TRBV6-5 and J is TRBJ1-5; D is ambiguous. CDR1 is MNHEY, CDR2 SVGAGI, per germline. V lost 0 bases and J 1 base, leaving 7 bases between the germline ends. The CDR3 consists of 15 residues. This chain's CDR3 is CASSYSEESNQPQHF. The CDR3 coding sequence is TGTGCCAGCAGTTACTCGGAGGAGAGCAATCAGCCCCAGCATTTT.

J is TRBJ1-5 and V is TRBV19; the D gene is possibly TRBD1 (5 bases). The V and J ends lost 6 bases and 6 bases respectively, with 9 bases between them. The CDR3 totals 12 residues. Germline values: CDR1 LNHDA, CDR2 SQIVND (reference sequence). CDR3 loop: CASRQGAQPQHF. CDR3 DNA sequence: TGTGCCAGTAGGCAGGGTGCTCAGCCCCAGCATTTT.

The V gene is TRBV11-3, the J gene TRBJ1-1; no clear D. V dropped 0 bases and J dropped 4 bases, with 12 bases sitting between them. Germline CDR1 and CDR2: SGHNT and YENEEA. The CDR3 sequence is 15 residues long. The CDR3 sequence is CASSLDGRVGTEAFF. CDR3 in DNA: TGTGCCAGCAGCTTAGATGGGAGGGTAGGCACTGAAGCTTTCTTT. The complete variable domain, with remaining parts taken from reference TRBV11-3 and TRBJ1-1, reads EAGVVQSPRYKIIEKKQPVAFWCNPISGHNTLYWYLQNLGQGPELLIRYENEEAVDDSQLPKDRFSAERLKGVDSTLKIQPAELGDSAVYLCASSLDGRVGTEAFFGQGTRLTVV.

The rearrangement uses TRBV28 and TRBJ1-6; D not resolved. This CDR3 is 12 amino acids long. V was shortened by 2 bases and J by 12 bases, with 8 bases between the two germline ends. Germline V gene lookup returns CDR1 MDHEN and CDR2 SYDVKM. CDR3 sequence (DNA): TGTGCCAGCAGTTTAGGCGCGCTACCCCTCCACTTT. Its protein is CASSLGALPLHF.

The CDR3 coding sequence is TGTGCCACGGGAGCAGGGGGTCCCTACGAGCAGTACTTC. Protein: CATGAGGPYEQYF. The rearrangement uses TRBV4-2 and TRBJ2-7, with D possibly TRBD1 on 7 matching bases. This CDR3 has 13 residues. Germline CDR1 LGHNA, CDR2 YNFKEQ. V lost 10 bases and J 2 bases, leaving 15 bases between the germline ends.

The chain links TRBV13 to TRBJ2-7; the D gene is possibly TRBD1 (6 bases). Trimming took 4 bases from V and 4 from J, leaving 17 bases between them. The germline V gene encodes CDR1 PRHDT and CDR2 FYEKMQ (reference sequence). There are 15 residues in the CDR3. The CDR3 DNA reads TGTGCCAGCAGCTGGGGGCAGGTCCGTTCTTACGAGCAGTACTTC. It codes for CASSWGQVRSYEQYF.

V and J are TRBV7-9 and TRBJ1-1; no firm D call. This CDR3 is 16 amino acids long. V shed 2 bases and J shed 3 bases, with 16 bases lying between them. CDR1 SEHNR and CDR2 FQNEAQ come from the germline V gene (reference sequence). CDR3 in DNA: TGTGCCAGCAGCTTACGGGTCACTGGAAAGGACACTGAAGCTTTCTTT. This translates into CASSLRVTGKDTEAFF.

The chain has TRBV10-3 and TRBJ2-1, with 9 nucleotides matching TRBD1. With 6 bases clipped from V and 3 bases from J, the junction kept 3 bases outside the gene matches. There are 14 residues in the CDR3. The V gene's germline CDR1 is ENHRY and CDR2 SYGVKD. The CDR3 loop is CAIRPGQGYNEQFF. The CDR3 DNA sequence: TGTGCCATCAGACCGGGACAGGGCTACAATGAGCAGTTCTTC.

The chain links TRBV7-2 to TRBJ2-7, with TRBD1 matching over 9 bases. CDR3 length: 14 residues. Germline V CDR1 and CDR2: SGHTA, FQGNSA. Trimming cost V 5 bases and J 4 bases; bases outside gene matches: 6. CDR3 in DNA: TGTGCCAGCAGCCTCGACAGGGGGAGGTACGAGCAGTACTTC. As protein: CASSLDRGRYEQYF.